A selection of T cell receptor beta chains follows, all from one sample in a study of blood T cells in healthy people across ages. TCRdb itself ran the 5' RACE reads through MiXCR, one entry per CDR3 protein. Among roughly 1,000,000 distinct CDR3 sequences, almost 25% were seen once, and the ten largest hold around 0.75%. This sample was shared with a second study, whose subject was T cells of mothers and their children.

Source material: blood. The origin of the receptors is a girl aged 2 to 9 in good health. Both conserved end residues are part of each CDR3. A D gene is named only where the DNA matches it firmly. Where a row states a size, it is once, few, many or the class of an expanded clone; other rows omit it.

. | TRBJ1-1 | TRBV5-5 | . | TGTGCCAGCAGCTTGGACCCGGGGCTTGAAGCTTTCTTT | CASSLDPGLEAFF
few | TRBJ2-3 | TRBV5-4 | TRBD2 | TGTGCCAGCAGCCTCAGCGCGGGAGCGGATACGCAGTATTTT | CASSLSAGADTQYF
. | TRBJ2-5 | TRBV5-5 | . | TGTGCCAGCAGCTTTAGCTCAGGAGGCCCCGATGGAGAGACCCAGTACTTC | CASSFSSGGPDGETQYF
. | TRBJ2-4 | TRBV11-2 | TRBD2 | TGTGCCAGCAGCTTAACTAGCGGGACTACCGGGGGTATTCAGTACTTC | CASSLTSGTTGGIQYF
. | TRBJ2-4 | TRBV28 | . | TGTGCCACCGCGGAGGGGAACCTAGCAAACATTCAGTACTTC | CATAEGNLANIQYF
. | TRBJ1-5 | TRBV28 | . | TGTGCCAGCAGTTCCCCCTGGACAGACCTCAATCAGCCCCAGCATTTT | CASSSPWTDLNQPQHF
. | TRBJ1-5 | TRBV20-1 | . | TGCAGTGCTAGAGATCCCCGGGGCAATCAGCCCCAGCATTTT | CSARDPRGNQPQHF
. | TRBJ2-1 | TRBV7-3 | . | TGTGCCAGCAGGCAGTTTGGGGGTCGGCTCAATGAGCAGTTCTTC | CASRQFGGRLNEQFF
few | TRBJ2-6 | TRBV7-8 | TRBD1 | TGTGCCGGCAGCCAATATGATCAGGGGGTACTGGCCAACGTCCTGACTTTC | CAGSQYDQGVLANVLTF
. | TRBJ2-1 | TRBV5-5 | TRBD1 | TGTGCCAGCAGCGCCCCGGGACAGGGCAATGAGCAGTTCTTC | CASSAPGQGNEQFF
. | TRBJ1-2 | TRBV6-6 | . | TGTGCCAGCAGTGTGCCGGGAAATGGCTACACCTTC | CASSVPGNGYTF
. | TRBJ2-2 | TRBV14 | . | TGTGCCAGCAGCCAAGATCCCCCGAGAAGGACCGGGGAGCTGTTTTTT | CASSQDPPRRTGELFF
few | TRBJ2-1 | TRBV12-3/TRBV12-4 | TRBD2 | TGTGCCAGCAGTTTAGTCAGGACGGGAGGGCCAGGGGAGCAGTTCTTC | CASSLVRTGGPGEQFF
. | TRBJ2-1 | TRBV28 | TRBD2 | TGTGCCACCACCGGGACTAGCGTTAGGAATGAGCAGTTCTTC | CATTGTSVRNEQFF
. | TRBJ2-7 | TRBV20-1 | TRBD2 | TGCAGTGCTAGAGATCTAGGGACTAGCGGGCCCTCCTACGAGCAGTACTTC | CSARDLGTSGPSYEQYF
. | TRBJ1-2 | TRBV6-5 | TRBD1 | TGTGCCAGCAGTTACTCACACCGAGTGGGGACAGGGGCCCCAGAAGACTATGGCTACACCTTC | CASSYSHRVGTGAPEDYGYTF
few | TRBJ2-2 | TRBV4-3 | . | TGCGCCAGCAGCCAACTTAAAGGCGGGGAGCTGTTTTTT | CASSQLKGGELFF
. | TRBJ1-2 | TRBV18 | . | TGTGCCAGCTCACCCCTGGCGTCAGCTAACTATGGCTACACCTTC | CASSPLASANYGYTF
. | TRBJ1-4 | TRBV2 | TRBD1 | TGTGCCAGCAGAACAGGGGAGAGTGAAAAACTGTTTTTT | CASRTGESEKLFF
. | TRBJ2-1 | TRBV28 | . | TGTGCCAGTGTTAGCGACCAAACGAGGGAGCAGTTCTTC | CASVSDQTREQFF
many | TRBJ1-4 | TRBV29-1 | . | TGCAGCGTCCTCAGGGGAGACGAAAAACTGTTTTTT | CSVLRGDEKLFF
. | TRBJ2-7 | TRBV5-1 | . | TGCGCCAGCAGCTTGGGTGCAGGTTCAACCTACGAGCAGTACTTC | CASSLGAGSTYEQYF
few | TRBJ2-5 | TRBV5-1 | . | TGCGCCAGCAGCTTTAGAGGGAGGAAAGAGACCCAGTACTTC | CASSFRGRKETQYF
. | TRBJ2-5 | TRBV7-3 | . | TGTGCCAGCAGCTTAAGGATAGGGGAGGCAGGCGAAGAGACCCAGTACTTC | CASSLRIGEAGEETQYF
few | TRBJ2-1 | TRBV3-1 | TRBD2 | TGTGCCAGCAGCCAAGAAACTAGCGGGCCCTACAATGAGCAGTTCTTC | CASSQETSGPYNEQFF
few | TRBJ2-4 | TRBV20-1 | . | TGCAGTGCTAGAGATCTGGGGGGGGGCACATGGGCCAAAAACATTCAGTACTTC | CSARDLGGGTWAKNIQYF
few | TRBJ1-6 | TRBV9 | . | TGTGCCAGCAGCGTAGGCTCCAATGGATCACCCCTCCACTTT | CASSVGSNGSPLHF